The T cell receptor beta chain under discussion was sequenced for a study of blood T cell repertoires in COVID-19. Participants were aged roughly 18 to 100 years from approximately 25 US areas. For recovered donors of Cohort 3, there were two negative PCRs, clearance, or symptom resolution. This clone showed up just once. Produced via immunoSEQ multiplex PCR; TCRdb's table is partial and in-frame only. This table holds more than 200,000 clones, approximately 90% found once. V trimming: 1 base; J trimming: 7 bases; junction bases outside the gene matches: 3. The CDR3 runs to 15 residues. Germline V CDR1 and CDR2: SGHVS, FQNEAQ.

Sequencing input: PBMCs or T cells enriched from blood (not recorded which). The clonotype originates from a woman aged 25 to 39 who had recovered from COVID-19. This rearrangement joins TRBV7-8 to TRBJ2-1, with 11 nucleotides matching TRBD2. The CDR3 DNA follows: TGTGCCAGCAGCTTAGTGTCTAGCGGGAGGAATGAGCAGTTCTTC. Its translation is CASSLVSSGRNEQFF. Combining the CDR3 with reference TRBV7-8 and TRBJ2-1 gives the whole variable domain GAGVSQSPRYKVAKRGQDVALRCDPISGHVSLFWYQQALGQGPEFLTYFQNEAQLDKSGLPSDRFFAERPEGSVSTLKIQRTQQEDSAVYLCASSLVSSGRNEQFFGPGTRLTVL.